Listed here is a single T cell receptor beta chain. The antigen is unknown. The data derive from a study of T cell responses to AZD1222 COVID-19 vaccine. General study findings and limits: A rise in Spike-specific TCR breadth and depth followed two AZD1222 doses. Nearly half of spike-specific TCRs reportedly target unmutated variant regions.

The method was immunoSEQ multiplex PCR; TCRdb's version includes in-frame clones alone and lacks a portion of them. The sample consists of about 150,000 clones, approximately 90% of them appearing once. This CDR3 contains 12 residues. The germline V gene has CDR1 SGHTA and CDR2 FQGNSA. V was trimmed by 3 bases and J by 13 bases, leaving 10 bases between them. The source material was peripheral blood, sampled on day 0 of AZD1222 vaccination. The clonotype comes from an adult in good health. V and J are TRBV7-2 and TRBJ1-6; D ambiguous. CDR3 coding DNA: TGTGCCAGCAGCTTGATGGACTCTCCCCTCCACTTT. This gives the protein CASSLMDSPLHF.